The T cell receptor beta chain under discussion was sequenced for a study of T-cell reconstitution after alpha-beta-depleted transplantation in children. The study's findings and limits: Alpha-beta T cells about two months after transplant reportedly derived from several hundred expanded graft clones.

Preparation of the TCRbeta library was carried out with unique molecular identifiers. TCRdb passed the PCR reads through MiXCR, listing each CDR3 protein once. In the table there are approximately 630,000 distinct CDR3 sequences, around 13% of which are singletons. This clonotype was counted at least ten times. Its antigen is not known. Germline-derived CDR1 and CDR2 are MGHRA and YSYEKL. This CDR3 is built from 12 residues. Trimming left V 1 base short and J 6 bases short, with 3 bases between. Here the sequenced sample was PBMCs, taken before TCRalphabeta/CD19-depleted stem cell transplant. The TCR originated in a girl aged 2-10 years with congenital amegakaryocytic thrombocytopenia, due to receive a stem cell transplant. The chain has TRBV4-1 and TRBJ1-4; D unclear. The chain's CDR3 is CASSQAHEKLFF. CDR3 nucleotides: TGCGCCAGCAGCCAAGCCCATGAAAAACTGTTTTTT.